These T cell receptor beta chains were read from a single sample in a study of blood T cell repertoires in COVID-19. This table comes from immunoSEQ multiplex PCR, and its TCRdb copy is limited to in-frame clones, with some not included. The sample includes about 300,000 clones, approximately 86% of them seen just once. Sequencing was performed on peripheral blood. All receptors derive from a man aged 65 to 79 with acute or convalescent COVID-19. CDR3s include the opening cysteine and the closing phenylalanine or tryptophan. D genes are given only for firm matches. Rows give clone size only sometimes, using once, few, many, or a class for an expanded clone.

TRBJ2-7 | - | TRBV29-1 | - | 12 | TGCAGCGTTGTCGCGCCAACCTACGAGCAGTACTTC | CSVVAPTYEQYF
TRBJ1-2 | - | TRBV5-1 | TRBD1 | 13 | TGCGCCAGCAGTTCCGGGACAGACTATGGCTACACCTTC | CASSSGTDYGYTF
TRBJ2-5 | - | TRBV6-5 | - | 15 | TGTGCCAGCAGCCTGCGGGGCGCCTACCAAGAGACCCAGTACTTC | CASSLRGAYQETQYF
TRBJ2-4 | few | TRBV21-1 | - | 13 | TGTGCCACCCTACAGGGGTCACAAAACATTCAGTACTTC | CATLQGSQNIQYF
TRBJ2-1 | - | TRBV19 | - | 16 | TGTGCCAGTAGTATCCTCCCGGTAGGTAGCGGAATTGAGCAGTTCTTC | CASSILPVGSGIEQFF
TRBJ1-6 | - | TRBV7-9 | TRBD1 | 14 | TGTGCCAGCAGCGGGGACAGGGAGACTTCACCCCTCCACTTT | CASSGDRETSPLHF
TRBJ2-3 | - | TRBV9 | - | 14 | TGTGCCAGCAGCGGGGGATACCTAGCGGATACGCAGTATTTT | CASSGGYLADTQYF
TRBJ1-4 | - | TRBV5-1 | - | 15 | TGCGCCAGCAGCTTGGAGCCTGCAACTAATGAAAAACTGTTTTTT | CASSLEPATNEKLFF
TRBJ2-3 | - | TRBV7-6 | TRBD1 | 15 | TGTGCCAGCAGCCGGGGGACAGGGGTGAAGGATACGCAGTATTTT | CASSRGTGVKDTQYF
TRBJ1-2 | - | TRBV7-9 | TRBD1 | 14 | TGTGCCAGCAGCTCAGGAACAGGGGCCAGTGGCTACACCTTC | CASSSGTGASGYTF
TRBJ2-1 | - | TRBV20-1 | - | 14 | TGCAGTGCTAGTAAAGATAGCTCCTACAATGAGCAGTTCTTC | CSASKDSSYNEQFF
TRBJ2-1 | - | TRBV5-4 | - | 14 | TGTGCCTCCCGAACAGGGGGGGGCTACAATGAGCAGTTCTTC | CASRTGGGYNEQFF
TRBJ1-5 | - | TRBV5-5 | - | 13 | TGTGCCAGCAGCTTGGGGAGTAATCAGCCCCAGCATTTT | CASSLGSNQPQHF
TRBJ2-7 | - | TRBV30 | - | 14 | TGTGCCTGGAGTGTGACAGCCAGCCGGATGAAGCAGTACTTC | CAWSVTASRMKQYF
TRBJ2-3 | - | TRBV5-1 | - | 14 | TGCGCCAGCAGCTTGGACTCCCCCACAGATACGCAGTATTTT | CASSLDSPTDTQYF
TRBJ1-1 | - | TRBV5-1 | TRBD1 | 15 | TGCGCCAGCAGCCGGGACAGTCCCCTGAACACTGAAGCTTTCTTT | CASSRDSPLNTEAFF
TRBJ1-1 | - | TRBV4-3 | TRBD1 | 17 | TGCGCCAGCAGCCAAGCTTTCCGACAGGGGACGAACACTGAAGCTTTCTTT | CASSQAFRQGTNTEAFF
TRBJ2-1 | - | TRBV3-1/TRBV3-2 | - | 11 | TGTGCCAGCAGCCTGGGACAAAGTCTGCTCTTC | CASSLGQSLLF
TRBJ2-1 | - | TRBV6-4 | - | 17 | TGTGCCAGCAGTGCCACTGGGGACTCGAGCTCCTACAATGAGCAGTTCTTC | CASSATGDSSSYNEQFF
TRBJ2-7 | - | TRBV3-1/TRBV3-2 | TRBD1 | 14 | TGTGCCAGCAGCCAAGACGACAGGGGGTACGAGCAGTACTTC | CASSQDDRGYEQYF
TRBJ1-4 | - | TRBV4-3 | - | 16 | TGCGCCAGCAGCCAAGAAACAGGCCTGCATAATGAAAAACTGTTTTTT | CASSQETGLHNEKLFF
TRBJ2-7 | - | TRBV4-2 | - | 15 | TGTGCCAGCAGCCAAGAATCACAGGCGGCCTACGAGCAGTACTTC | CASSQESQAAYEQYF
TRBJ2-1 | few | TRBV9 | - | 16 | TGTGCCAGCAGCGAATCGGTGATAAGATCGGGCAATGAGCAGTTCTTC | CASSESVIRSGNEQFF
TRBJ1-1 | - | TRBV7-2 | - | 14 | TGTGCCAGCAGCATAGCGGCAGGGGACACTGAAGCTTTCTTT | CASSIAAGDTEAFF
TRBJ2-1 | - | TRBV27 | - | 14 | TGTGCCAGCAGGCGGGTTAGCGGTCACAATGAGCAGTTCTTC | CASRRVSGHNEQFF
TRBJ1-4 | - | TRBV5-1 | - | 18 | TGCGCCAGCAGCCCCGGGATCCTGAAAATTCCTCCTAATGAAAAACTGTTTTTT | CASSPGILKIPPNEKLFF
TRBJ2-7 | - | TRBV28 | TRBD1 | 16 | TGTGCCAGCAGTCCTCCCCTCCAACAGGGGGCGAACGAGCAGTACTTC | CASSPPLQQGANEQYF